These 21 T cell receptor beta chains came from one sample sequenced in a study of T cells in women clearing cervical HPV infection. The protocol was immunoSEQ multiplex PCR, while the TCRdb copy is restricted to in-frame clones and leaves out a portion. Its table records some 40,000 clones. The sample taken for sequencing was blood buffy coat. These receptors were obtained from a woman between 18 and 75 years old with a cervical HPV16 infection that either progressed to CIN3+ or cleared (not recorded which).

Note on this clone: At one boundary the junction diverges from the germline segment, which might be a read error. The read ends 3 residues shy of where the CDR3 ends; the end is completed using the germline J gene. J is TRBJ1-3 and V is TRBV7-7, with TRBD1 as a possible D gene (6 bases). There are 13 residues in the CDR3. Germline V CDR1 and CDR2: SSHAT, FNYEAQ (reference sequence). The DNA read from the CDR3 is TGTGCTAGCAGCCGGGACACTGGAAACACC. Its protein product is CASSRDTGNT. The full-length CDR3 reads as CASSRDTGNTIYF.

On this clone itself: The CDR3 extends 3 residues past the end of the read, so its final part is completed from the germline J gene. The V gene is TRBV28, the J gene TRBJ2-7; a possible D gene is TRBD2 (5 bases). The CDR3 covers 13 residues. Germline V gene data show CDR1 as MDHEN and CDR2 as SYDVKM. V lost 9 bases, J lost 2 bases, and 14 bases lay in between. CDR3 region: CARHAGHTYEQYF. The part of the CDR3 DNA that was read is TGTGCCAGACATGCGGGCCACACCTACGAG.

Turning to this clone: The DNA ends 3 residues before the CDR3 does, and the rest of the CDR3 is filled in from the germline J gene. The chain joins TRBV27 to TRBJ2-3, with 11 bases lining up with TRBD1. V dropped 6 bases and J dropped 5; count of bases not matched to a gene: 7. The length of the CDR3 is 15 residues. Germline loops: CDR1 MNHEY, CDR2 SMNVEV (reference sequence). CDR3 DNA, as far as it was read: TGTGCCAGCAGCCCGGACAGGGGGCTTATAGATACG. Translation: CASSPDRGLIDT. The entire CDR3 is CASSPDRGLIDTQYF.

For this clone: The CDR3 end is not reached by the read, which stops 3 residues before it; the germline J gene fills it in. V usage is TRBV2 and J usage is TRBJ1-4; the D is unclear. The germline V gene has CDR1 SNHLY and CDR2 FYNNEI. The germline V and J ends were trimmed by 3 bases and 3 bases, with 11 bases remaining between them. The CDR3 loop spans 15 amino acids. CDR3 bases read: TGTGCCAGCAGTGATCGAGGTGCTGCTAATGAAAAA. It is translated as CASSDRGAANEK. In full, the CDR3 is CASSDRGAANEKLFF.

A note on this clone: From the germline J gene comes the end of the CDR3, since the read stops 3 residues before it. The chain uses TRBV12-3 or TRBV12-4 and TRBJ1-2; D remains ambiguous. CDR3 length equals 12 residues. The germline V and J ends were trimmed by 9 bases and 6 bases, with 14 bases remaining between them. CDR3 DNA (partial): TGTGCCAGTACCTCGACAACGAATGGC. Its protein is CASTSTTNG. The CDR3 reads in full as CASTSTTNGYTF.

The covered CDR3 bases are TGTGCCGGGGACAGGAGAAAGAATTCACCG. Amino acids: CAGDRRKNSP. The CDR3 in full is CAGDRRKNSPLFF. This chain connects TRBV30 to TRBJ2-2; 8 positions agree with TRBD1. The CDR3 end is not reached by the read, which stops 3 residues before it; the germline J gene fills it in. The CDR3 is 13 residues long. Germline-derived CDR1 and CDR2 are GTSNPN and SVGIG (reference sequence).

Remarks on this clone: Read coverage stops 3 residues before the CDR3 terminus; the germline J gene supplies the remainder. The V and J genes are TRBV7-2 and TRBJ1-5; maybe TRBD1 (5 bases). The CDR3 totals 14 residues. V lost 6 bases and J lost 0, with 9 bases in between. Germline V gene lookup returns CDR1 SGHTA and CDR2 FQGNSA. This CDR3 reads CASSVGGSNQPQHF. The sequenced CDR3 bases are TGTGCCAGCAGTGTGGGGGGTAGCAATCAGCCC.

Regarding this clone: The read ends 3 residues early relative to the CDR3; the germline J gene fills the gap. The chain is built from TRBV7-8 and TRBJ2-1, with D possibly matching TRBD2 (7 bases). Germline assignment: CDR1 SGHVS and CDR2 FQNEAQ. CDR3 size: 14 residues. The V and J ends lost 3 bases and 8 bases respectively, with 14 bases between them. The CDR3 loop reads CASSFWGGEDEQFF. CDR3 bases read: TGTGCCAGCAGCTTTTGGGGGGGCGAAGATGAG.

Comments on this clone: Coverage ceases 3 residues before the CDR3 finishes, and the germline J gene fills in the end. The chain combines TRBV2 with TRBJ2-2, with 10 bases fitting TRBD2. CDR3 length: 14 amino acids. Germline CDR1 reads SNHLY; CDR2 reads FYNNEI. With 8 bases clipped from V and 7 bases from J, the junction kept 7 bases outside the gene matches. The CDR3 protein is CASRSGRANGELFF. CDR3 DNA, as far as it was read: TGTGCCAGCCGGAGCGGGAGGGCTAACGGGGAG.

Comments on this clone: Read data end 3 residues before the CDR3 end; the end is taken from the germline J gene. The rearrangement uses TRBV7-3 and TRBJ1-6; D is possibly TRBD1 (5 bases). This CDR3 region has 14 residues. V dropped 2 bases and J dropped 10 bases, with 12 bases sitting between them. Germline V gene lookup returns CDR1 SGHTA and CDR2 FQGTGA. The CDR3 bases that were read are TGTGCCAGCAGCTTATATCCAGGGAACTCACCC. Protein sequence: CASSLYPGNSP. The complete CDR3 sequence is CASSLYPGNSPLHF.

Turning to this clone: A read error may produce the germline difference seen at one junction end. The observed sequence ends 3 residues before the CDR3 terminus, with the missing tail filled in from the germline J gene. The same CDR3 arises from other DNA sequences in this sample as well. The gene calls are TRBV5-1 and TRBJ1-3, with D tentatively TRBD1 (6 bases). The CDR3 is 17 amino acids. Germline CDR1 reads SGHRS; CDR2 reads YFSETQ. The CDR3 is CASSLGGGPSAGNTIYF. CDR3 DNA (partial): TGCGCCAGCAGCTTGGGTGGGGGCCCCAGCGCTGGAAACACA.

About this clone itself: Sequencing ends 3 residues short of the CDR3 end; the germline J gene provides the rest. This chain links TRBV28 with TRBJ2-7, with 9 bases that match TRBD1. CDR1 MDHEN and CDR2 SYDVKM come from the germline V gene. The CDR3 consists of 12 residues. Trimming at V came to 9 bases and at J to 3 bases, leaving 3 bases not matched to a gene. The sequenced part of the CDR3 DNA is TGTGCCAGTGAGGGACAGGGCTACGAG. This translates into CASEGQGYE. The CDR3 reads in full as CASEGQGYEQYF.

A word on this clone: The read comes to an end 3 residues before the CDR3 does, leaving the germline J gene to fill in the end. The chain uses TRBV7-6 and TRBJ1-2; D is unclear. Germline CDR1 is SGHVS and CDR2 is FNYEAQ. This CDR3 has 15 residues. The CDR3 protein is CASSLADTTSYDYTF. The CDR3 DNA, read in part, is TGTGCCAGCAGCTTAGCCGACACAACCTCCTACGAC. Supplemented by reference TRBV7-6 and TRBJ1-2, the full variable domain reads GAGVSQSPRYKVTKRGQDVALRCDPISGHVSLYWYRQALGQGPEFLTYFNYEAQQDKSGLPNDRFSAERPEGSISTLTIQRTEQRDSAMYRCASSLADTTSYDYTFGSGTRLTVV.

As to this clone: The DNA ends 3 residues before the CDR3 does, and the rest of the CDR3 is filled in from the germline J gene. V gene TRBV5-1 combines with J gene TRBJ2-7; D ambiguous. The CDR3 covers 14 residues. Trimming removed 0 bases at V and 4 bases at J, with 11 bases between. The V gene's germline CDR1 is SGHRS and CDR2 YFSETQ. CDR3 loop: CASSLGTSGYEQYF. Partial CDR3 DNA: TGCGCCAGCAGCTTGGGTACAAGTGGTTACGAG.

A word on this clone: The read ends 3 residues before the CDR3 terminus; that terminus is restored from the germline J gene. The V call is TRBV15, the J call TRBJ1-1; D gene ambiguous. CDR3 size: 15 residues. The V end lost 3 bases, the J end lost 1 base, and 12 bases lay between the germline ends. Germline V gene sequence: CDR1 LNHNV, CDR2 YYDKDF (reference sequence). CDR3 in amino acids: CATSSTRTPNTEAFF. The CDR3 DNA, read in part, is TGTGCCACCAGCAGCACCAGAACCCCGAACACTGAA.

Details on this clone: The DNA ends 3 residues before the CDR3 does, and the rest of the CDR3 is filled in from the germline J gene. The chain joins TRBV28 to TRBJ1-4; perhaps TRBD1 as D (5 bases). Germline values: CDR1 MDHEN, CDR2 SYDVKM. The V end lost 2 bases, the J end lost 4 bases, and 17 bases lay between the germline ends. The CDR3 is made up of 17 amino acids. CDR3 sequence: CASSLRSWGVGNEKLFF. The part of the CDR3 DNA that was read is TGTGCCAGCAGTTTAAGGTCATGGGGCGTCGGTAATGAAAAA.

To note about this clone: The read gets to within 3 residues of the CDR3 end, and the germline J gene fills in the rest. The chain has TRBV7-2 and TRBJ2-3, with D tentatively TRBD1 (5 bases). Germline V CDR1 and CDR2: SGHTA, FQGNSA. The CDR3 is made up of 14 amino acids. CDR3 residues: CASSLGIMGQPQYF. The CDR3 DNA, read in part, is TGTGCCAGCAGCTTAGGGATAATGGGGCAGCCG.

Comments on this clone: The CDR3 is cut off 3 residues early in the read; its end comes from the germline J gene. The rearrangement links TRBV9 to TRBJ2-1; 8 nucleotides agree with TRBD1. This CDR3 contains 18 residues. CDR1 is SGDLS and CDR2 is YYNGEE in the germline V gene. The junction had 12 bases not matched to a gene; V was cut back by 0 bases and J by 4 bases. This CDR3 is CASSVAVDGDRIYNEQFF. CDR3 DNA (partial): TGTGCCAGCAGCGTAGCTGTAGATGGGGACAGGATATACAATGAG.

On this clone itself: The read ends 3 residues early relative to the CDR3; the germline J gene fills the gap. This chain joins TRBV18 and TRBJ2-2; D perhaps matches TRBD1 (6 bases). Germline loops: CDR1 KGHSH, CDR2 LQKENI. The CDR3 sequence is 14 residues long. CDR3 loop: CASSPLTGQEKLFF. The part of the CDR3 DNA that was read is TGTGCCAGCTCACCGTTAACAGGGCAAGAAAAG.

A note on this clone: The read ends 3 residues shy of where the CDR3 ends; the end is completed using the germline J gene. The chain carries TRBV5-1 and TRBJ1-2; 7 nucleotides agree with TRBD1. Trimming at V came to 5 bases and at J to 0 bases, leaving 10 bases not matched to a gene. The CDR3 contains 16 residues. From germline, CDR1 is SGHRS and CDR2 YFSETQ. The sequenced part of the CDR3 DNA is TGCGCCAGCAGTGGACAGGTTACAATTCCTAACTATGGC. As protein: CASSGQVTIPNYG. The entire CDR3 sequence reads CASSGQVTIPNYGYTF.

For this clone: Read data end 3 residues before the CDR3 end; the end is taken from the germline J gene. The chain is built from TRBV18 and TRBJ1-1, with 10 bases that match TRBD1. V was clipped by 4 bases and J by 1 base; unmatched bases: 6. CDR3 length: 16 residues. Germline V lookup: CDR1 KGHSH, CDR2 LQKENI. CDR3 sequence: CASSQIRQGANTEAFF. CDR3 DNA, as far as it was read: TGTGCCAGCTCACAGATCAGACAGGGGGCGAACACTGAA.